This is a list of T cell receptor beta chains from one sample in a study of OX40 agonist ivuxolimab in advanced cancers. Method: immunoSEQ multiplex PCR; TCRdb's copy keeps in-frame clones and lacks some. The sample contains over 55,000 clones, around 83% of which appear only once. This sample comprised CD4+ or CD8+ T cells sorted from blood, obtained in a trial of the OX40 agonist ivuxolimab. The receptor set was obtained from an adult with an advanced solid tumor such as melanoma, head and neck, liver or kidney cancer. Both conserved end residues are part of each CDR3. A D gene is named only where the DNA matches it firmly. Size tells how often a clone was seen (once, few, many) or the class of an expanded clone, and some rows leave it out.

size	V	J	D	DNA	CDR3
-	TRBV28	TRBJ2-7	-	TGTGCCAGCAGTTTACTGTCGTCACGCTTTTCCTACGAGCAGTACTTC	CASSLLSSRFSYEQYF
-	TRBV6-6	TRBJ2-2	-	TGTGCCAGCAGTGACTCGGGAACTACGAACACCGGGGAGCTGTTTTTT	CASSDSGTTNTGELFF
once	TRBV11-2	TRBJ2-2	-	TGTGCCAGCAGCTTAACAGGGCGGGAGTATACCGGGGAGCTGTTTTTT	CASSLTGREYTGELFF
-	TRBV30	TRBJ1-1	-	TGTGCCTGGAGCGGGGGGCCCGCTTTCTTT	CAWSGGPAFF
medium-sized	TRBV9	TRBJ2-2	TRBD2	TGTGCCAGCAGACTAGCGGGGAACACCGGGGAGCTGTTTTTT	CASRLAGNTGELFF
-	TRBV25-1	TRBJ1-1	-	TGTGCCAGCAGTCTCACGAAAGGAACTGAAGCTTTCTTT	CASSLTKGTEAFF
-	TRBV9	TRBJ2-1	TRBD2	TGTGCCAGCAGCCCCCCCGGGACTAGAATCCTGCAGTTCTTC	CASSPPGTRILQFF
-	TRBV6-1	TRBJ1-5	-	TGTGCCAGCAGTGGAACCTCAAGGGGGGGCAATCAGCCCCAGCATTTT	CASSGTSRGGNQPQHF
few	TRBV2	TRBJ2-7	-	TGTGCCAGCAGTCCTGACCCAACTGGGAACTACGAGCAGTACTTC	CASSPDPTGNYEQYF
-	TRBV5-5	TRBJ2-4	-	TGTGCCAGCAGCCTTAGACCCTCAAGGGACATTCAGTACTTC	CASSLRPSRDIQYF
-	TRBV4-2	TRBJ1-4	-	TGTGCCAGCAGCCTAGGGGGTACGAATGAAAAACTGTTTTTT	CASSLGGTNEKLFF
-	TRBV5-6	TRBJ2-5	-	TGTGCCAGCAGCTTTGGTCAGGGAACCCAAGAGACCCAGTACTTC	CASSFGQGTQETQYF
-	TRBV7-2	TRBJ1-4	-	TGTGCCAGCAGCCTGGACGGCTTTAATGAAAAACTGTTTTTT	CASSLDGFNEKLFF
once	TRBV5-1	TRBJ2-1	TRBD2	TGCGCCAGCAGCCCGGGACTAGCGGGAACCGATGAGCAGTTCTTC	CASSPGLAGTDEQFF
-	TRBV11-2	TRBJ2-7	TRBD1	TGTGCCAGCAGCGCGGGACAGGGGCTCTACGAGCAGTACTTC	CASSAGQGLYEQYF
once	TRBV28	TRBJ1-2	-	TGTGCCAGCAGCTTCGGACAGCTCTATGGCTACACCTTC	CASSFGQLYGYTF
-	TRBV7-8	TRBJ2-7	-	TGTGCCAGCAGCTCCCCGAGCGGGCAGTACTTC	CASSSPSGQYF
-	TRBV18	TRBJ2-3	TRBD2	TGTGCCAGCTCACCTCTGGGGGGGGAGAACACAGATACGCAGTATTTT	CASSPLGGENTDTQYF
-	TRBV27	TRBJ2-2	-	TGTGCCAGCAGTTTACTGACAGCCTCAGGAGAGCTGTTTTTT	CASSLLTASGELFF
-	TRBV18	TRBJ2-2	-	TGTGCCAGCTCACTCTCGACCGGGAGCGGAGGTATCACCGGGGAGCTGTTTTTT	CASSLSTGSGGITGELFF
once	TRBV7-9	TRBJ2-1	-	TGTGCCAGCAGCTTAGGTCGGTTCTTC	CASSLGRFF
few	TRBV6-1	TRBJ1-2	-	TGTGCCGTGGACATCGTCGTCTATGGCTACACCTTC	CAVDIVVYGYTF
-	TRBV11-2	TRBJ1-1	-	TGTGCCAGCAGCTTAGGGGCGAGGGGAAAAGCTTTCTTT	CASSLGARGKAFF
-	TRBV4-1	TRBJ2-5	-	TGCGCCAGCAGCCAGTCGTGGGAAGAGACCCAGTACTTC	CASSQSWEETQYF
-	TRBV5-1	TRBJ2-1	-	TGCGCCAGCAGCCCGAGATCCGACTGGGGCAATGAGCAGTTCTTC	CASSPRSDWGNEQFF
once	TRBV4-2	TRBJ2-2	-	TGTGCCAGCAGCGATGTAGGAATTGCAAACACCGGGGAGCTGTTTTTT	CASSDVGIANTGELFF
-	TRBV6-5	TRBJ2-7	-	TGTGCCTCCCAATCGGGCTATGGCTCCTACGAGCAGTACTTC	CASQSGYGSYEQYF
-	TRBV7-2	TRBJ2-7	-	TGTGCCAGCAGATCCGACAGCTCCTACGAGCAGTACTTC	CASRSDSSYEQYF
-	TRBV10-2	TRBJ1-1	TRBD1	TGCGCCAGCAGTGCCGGGACAGAGAACACTGAAGCTTTCTTT	CASSAGTENTEAFF
-	TRBV5-1	TRBJ2-5	-	TGCGCCAGCAGCTTGGGGACAAGGGAAGAGACCCAGTACTTC	CASSLGTREETQYF